These T cell receptor beta chains were read from a single sample in a study of blood T cell repertoires in COVID-19. Clones were sequenced by immunoSEQ multiplex PCR, and TCRdb holds only the in-frame ones, with some missing. Among more than 300,000 clones listed, more than 90% were seen once. Sequenced sample: PBMCs or T cells enriched from blood (not recorded which). Source of these receptors: a woman aged 25 to 39 who had been exposed to COVID-19. Each CDR3 is given with its conserved first and last residue. A D gene is named only where the DNA matches it firmly. Clone size appears in some rows only: once, few, many, or a class for an expanded clone.

CDR3 length | J gene | clone size | D gene | V gene | CDR3 protein | CDR3 DNA
19 | TRBJ2-4 | - | - | TRBV5-1 | CASSLAQGTGRGAKNIQYF | TGCGCCAGCAGCTTGGCCCAGGGAACGGGTAGGGGGGCCAAAAACATTCAGTACTTC
11 | TRBJ1-2 | - | - | TRBV4-2 | CASSQKGSYTF | TGTGCCAGCAGTCAAAAGGGGAGCTACACCTTC
14 | TRBJ1-3 | - | - | TRBV5-5 | CASSSRTSGNTIYF | TGTGCCAGCAGCTCTAGAACCTCTGGAAACACCATATATTTT
19 | TRBJ1-3 | - | - | TRBV7-6 | CASSLKGLPEVSSGNTIYF | TGTGCCAGCAGCCTGAAGGGACTGCCTGAAGTCTCGTCTGGAAACACCATATATTTT
17 | TRBJ2-7 | - | - | TRBV5-1 | CASSSGPSSPRRYEQYF | TGCGCCAGCAGCTCCGGGCCGTCGTCCCCCCGGAGGTACGAGCAGTACTTC
15 | TRBJ2-3 | - | TRBD2 | TRBV6-4 | CASSLLAGGTDTQYF | TGTGCCAGCAGTTTACTAGCGGGAGGAACAGATACGCAGTATTTT
14 | TRBJ2-5 | - | - | TRBV3-1/TRBV3-2 | CASSRKRDQETQYF | TGTGCCAGCAGCCGTAAGAGGGATCAAGAGACCCAGTACTTC
15 | TRBJ2-2 | few | TRBD1 | TRBV10-3 | CAIRGTGVNAGELFF | TGTGCCATCAGGGGGACAGGGGTTAACGCCGGGGAGCTGTTTTTT
15 | TRBJ2-3 | - | TRBD1 | TRBV7-6 | CASSLGQGLSDTQYF | TGTGCCAGCAGCTTGGGACAGGGACTATCAGATACGCAGTATTTT
13 | TRBJ1-1 | once | - | TRBV12-1 | CPPAPRFNTEAFF | TGTCCCCCCGCCCCTCGGTTCAACACTGAAGCTTTCTTT
13 | TRBJ1-2 | - | - | TRBV25-1 | CASSEGQFYGYTF | TGTGCCAGCAGTGAGGGGCAGTTCTATGGCTACACCTTC
14 | TRBJ2-7 | - | TRBD1 | TRBV5-5 | CASSWDRGRDEQYF | TGTGCCAGCAGCTGGGACAGGGGGCGGGACGAGCAGTACTTC
16 | TRBJ1-2 | - | TRBD1 | TRBV18 | CASSPRDRNIFDGYTF | TGTGCCAGCTCACCGAGGGACAGGAACATTTTCGATGGCTACACCTTC
19 | TRBJ1-3 | once | - | TRBV11-2 | CASTLRRVSRFRAVDTIYF | TGTGCCAGCACCCTACGGAGGGTTTCCCGCTTCAGAGCGGTAGACACCATATATTTT
13 | TRBJ2-1 | - | - | TRBV7-9 | CASSLGRGDEQFF | TGTGCCAGCAGCCTGGGCAGGGGGGATGAGCAGTTCTTC
15 | TRBJ2-7 | - | TRBD2 | TRBV3-1/TRBV3-2 | CASRHSGLAQYEQYF | TGTGCCAGCAGGCATTCGGGACTAGCCCAATACGAGCAGTACTTC
13 | TRBJ1-2 | - | - | TRBV15 | CATSRDYRYGYTF | TGTGCCACCAGCAGAGATTATCGCTATGGCTACACCTTC
14 | TRBJ1-4 | - | TRBD1 | TRBV19 | CASSVRDSGQKLFF | TGTGCCAGTAGTGTGAGGGACAGCGGACAAAAACTGTTTTTT
15 | TRBJ2-3 | - | TRBD2 | TRBV7-3 | CASSLQAGLTDTQYF | TGTGCCAGCAGCTTACAAGCGGGGCTCACAGATACGCAGTATTTT
14 | TRBJ2-7 | - | - | TRBV6-2/TRBV6-3 | CASSYLATSYEQYF | TGTGCCAGCAGTTACCTGGCCACCTCCTACGAGCAGTACTTC
14 | TRBJ1-1 | - | - | TRBV6-5 | CASSYREGTTEAFF | TGTGCCAGCAGTTACCGGGAAGGGACAACTGAAGCTTTCTTT
15 | TRBJ1-4 | once | - | TRBV7-2 | CASSSSGGLNEKLFF | TGTGCCAGCAGTTCCTCGGGGGGCCTTAATGAAAAACTGTTTTTT
13 | TRBJ1-2 | - | TRBD1 | TRBV10-3 | CAIRQGRNYGYTF | TGTGCCATCCGACAGGGTCGAAACTATGGCTACACCTTC
13 | TRBJ1-2 | - | - | TRBV5-4 | CASSGGGNYGYTF | TGTGCCAGCTCCGGCGGGGGTAACTATGGCTACACCTTC
19 | TRBJ1-3 | - | - | TRBV3-1/TRBV3-2 | CASSHGRGDVVDRGNTIYF | TGTGCCAGCAGCCACGGACGGGGAGATGTGGTAGATCGGGGAAACACCATATATTTT
14 | TRBJ1-5 | - | - | TRBV7-9 | CASSFKREGEPQHF | TGTGCCAGCAGCTTTAAAAGGGAGGGTGAGCCCCAGCATTTT
16 | TRBJ2-1 | - | TRBD2 | TRBV5-1 | CASSLAGGLGGSEQFF | TGCGCCAGCAGCTTGGCGGGGGGGCTCGGTGGGAGCGAGCAGTTCTTC
14 | TRBJ2-3 | once | TRBD1 | TRBV27 | CASANRGHTDTQYF | TGTGCCAGTGCAAACAGGGGGCATACAGATACGCAGTATTTT
16 | TRBJ2-5 | - | TRBD2 | TRBV5-1 | CASSLVGSSGVETQYF | TGCGCCAGCAGCTTGGTGGGCTCTAGCGGGGTGGAGACCCAGTACTTC
13 | TRBJ2-3 | - | TRBD2 | TRBV5-1 | CASSGGETDTQYF | TGCGCCAGCAGCGGGGGGGAGACAGATACGCAGTATTTT
13 | TRBJ2-3 | - | - | TRBV7-6 | CASSLTGTDTQYF | TGTGCCAGCAGCTTAACAGGGACAGATACGCAGTATTTT
15 | TRBJ1-5 | few | - | TRBV7-9 | CASSTARQVNQPQHF | TGTGCCAGCAGCACAGCTCGACAAGTGAATCAGCCCCAGCATTTT
17 | TRBJ1-5 | - | - | TRBV6-2/TRBV6-3 | CASSYTLAGLSNQPQHF | TGTGCCAGCAGTTATACACTCGCGGGTCTGAGCAATCAGCCCCAGCATTTT
13 | TRBJ1-6 | - | - | TRBV30 | CAWGGSYNSPLHF | TGTGCCTGGGGTGGTAGCTATAATTCACCCCTCCACTTT
12 | TRBJ1-1 | few | TRBD1 | TRBV25-1 | CASSEFDRDAFF | TGTGCCAGCAGTGAATTTGACAGGGATGCTTTCTTT
13 | TRBJ1-5 | - | - | TRBV7-2 | CASSLGFGQPQHF | TGTGCCAGCAGCTTAGGTTTCGGTCAGCCCCAGCATTTT
17 | TRBJ1-3 | - | - | TRBV19 | CASSKVVSHLLGNTIYF | TGTGCCAGTAGTAAGGTCGTCTCCCACTTACTAGGAAACACCATATATTTT
14 | TRBJ1-1 | - | TRBD1 | TRBV29-1 | CSVGWDRVKSEAFF | TGCAGCGTTGGCTGGGACAGGGTAAAGTCTGAAGCTTTCTTT
16 | TRBJ1-3 | few | TRBD1 | TRBV19 | CAVRPTGGWVGNTIYF | TGTGCCGTAAGACCTACAGGGGGCTGGGTTGGAAACACCATATATTTT
14 | TRBJ1-1 | - | TRBD1 | TRBV7-2 | CASSLGQGNTEAFF | TGTGCCAGCAGCTTAGGACAGGGGAACACTGAAGCTTTCTTT
14 | TRBJ1-1 | - | TRBD1 | TRBV6-5 | CASSWRQGVTEAFF | TGTGCCAGCAGTTGGAGGCAGGGGGTGACTGAAGCTTTCTTT
14 | TRBJ2-7 | - | TRBD2 | TRBV9 | CASSPGGLSYEQYF | TGTGCCAGCAGCCCGGGGGGGCTCTCCTACGAGCAGTACTTC
17 | TRBJ2-4 | - | TRBD2 | TRBV19 | CASNYRGGPGTKNIQYF | TGTGCCAGTAATTACCGGGGGGGGCCCGGTACCAAAAACATTCAGTACTTC
15 | TRBJ1-1 | once | TRBD1 | TRBV7-8 | CASSKWDRPNTEAFF | TGTGCCAGCAGCAAGTGGGACAGGCCGAACACTGAAGCTTTCTTT
15 | TRBJ1-2 | few | - | TRBV14 | CASSQGAGSRRGYTF | TGTGCCAGCAGCCAAGGAGCAGGGTCCCGGAGAGGCTACACCTTC
15 | TRBJ2-1 | - | - | TRBV5-1 | CASSPLAGSYNEQFF | TGCGCCAGCAGCCCGCTAGCCGGCTCCTACAATGAGCAGTTCTTC
13 | TRBJ1-2 | once | - | TRBV28 | CASSFMDRNGYTF | TGTGCCAGCAGTTTCATGGACAGAAATGGCTACACCTTC
18 | TRBJ2-3 | - | TRBD2 | TRBV3-1/TRBV3-2 | CASSQVLGTSGGTDTQYF | TGTGCCAGCAGCCAAGTTTTGGGGACTAGCGGGGGCACAGATACGCAGTATTTT
15 | TRBJ1-1 | - | - | TRBV5-1 | CASRPRGIMNTEAFF | TGCGCCAGCAGGCCACGCGGGATCATGAACACTGAAGCTTTCTTT
13 | TRBJ1-1 | once | TRBD1 | TRBV2 | CASSAQGGTEAFF | TGTGCCAGCAGTGCACAGGGGGGCACTGAAGCTTTCTTT
15 | TRBJ2-7 | - | TRBD2 | TRBV10-3 | CAIKGTSDSSYEQYF | TGTGCCATCAAAGGGACTAGCGATAGCTCCTACGAGCAGTACTTC
20 | TRBJ2-2 | - | TRBD1 | TRBV4-3 | CASSQALWTGTIRYTGELFF | TGCGCCAGCAGCCAAGCGCTTTGGACAGGGACAATAAGGTACACCGGGGAGCTGTTTTTT
14 | TRBJ1-1 | - | - | TRBV6-5 | CASSYSDSESSAFF | TGTGCCAGCAGTTACTCAGACAGCGAGTCGAGCGCTTTCTTT
13 | TRBJ1-2 | - | - | TRBV7-8 | CASSRQWGGGYTF | TGTGCCAGCAGCCGACAGTGGGGGGGTGGCTACACCTTC
13 | TRBJ2-3 | once | - | TRBV5-1 | CASSFSFADTQYF | TGCGCCAGCAGTTTCTCCTTCGCAGATACGCAGTATTTT